These 30 T cell receptor beta chains originate from one sample sequenced in a study of cytomegalovirus exposure and HLA in healthy donors. With 60 Vbeta and 13 Jbeta primers, the PCR was carried out. The repertoire was sequenced with immunoSEQ multiplex PCR; TCRdb's copy has only in-frame clones and lacks some. The sample yields roughly 180,000 clones, less than 80% seen once. Specimen: PBMCs. These receptors were collected from a female donor in good health and CMV-seronegative.

This chain connects TRBV15 to TRBJ1-1; tentatively, D is TRBD1 (5 bases). The CDR3 consists of 15 residues. The V gene's germline CDR1 is LNHNV and CDR2 YYDKDF (reference sequence). Trimming shortened V by 2 bases and J by 6 bases, and 16 bases separated the two germline ends. The CDR3 bases are TGTGCCACCAGCAGACATGACGGGGGATCCGCTGAAGCTTTCTTT. Its translation is CATSRHDGGSAEAFF. The variable domain in full, with the rest retrieved from reference TRBV15 and TRBJ1-1, is DAMVIQNPRYQVTQFGKPVTLSCSQTLNHNVMYWYQQKSSQAPKLLFHYYDKDFNNEADTPDNFQSRRPNTSFCFLDIRSPGLGDTAMYLCATSRHDGGSAEAFFGQGTRLTVV.

This rearrangement joins TRBV5-5 to TRBJ1-1; 10 bases agree with TRBD1. The CDR3 contains 15 residues. J was trimmed by 5 bases and V by 3 bases; bases with no gene match: 7. The germline CDR1 and CDR2 sequences are SGHKS and YYEKEE (reference sequence). The CDR3 sequence: CASSSYGTGETEAFF. The CDR3 region has the DNA TGTGCCAGCAGCTCGTACGGGACAGGGGAAACTGAAGCTTTCTTT.

This sequence joins TRBV19 and TRBJ2-5; 7 bases match TRBD2. The J call may be in error: the DNA end matches TRBJ2-7 better. The length of the CDR3 is 16 residues. Germline V CDR1 and CDR2: LNHDA, SQIVND (reference sequence). CDR3 nucleotides: TGTGCCAGTAGTATTTTTGGCGGGGGACCCTCCTACGAGCAGTACTTC. Amino acid sequence: CASSIFGGGPSYEQYF.

The rearrangement links TRBV15 to TRBJ1-3; D is ambiguous. Trimming took off 1 base at V and 4 bases at J, with 14 bases between the two ends. Per the germline V gene, CDR1 is LNHNV and CDR2 is YYDKDF (reference sequence). The CDR3 is 16 amino acids. CDR3 region: CATSRAWAGSGNTIYF. The DNA for the CDR3 is TGTGCCACCAGCAGAGCTTGGGCGGGGTCAGGAAACACCATATATTTT.

The chain combines TRBV27 with TRBJ2-2, with a tentative D call TRBD2 (6 bases). Trimming stripped 6 bases from V and 5 bases from J, with 19 bases between. There are 16 residues in the CDR3. Germline V CDR1 and CDR2: MNHEY, SMNVEV (reference sequence). CDR3 DNA sequence: TGTGCCAGCAGATCCGAGGCCGGGAGAAGAACCGGGGAGCTGTTTTTT. This gives the protein CASRSEAGRRTGELFF.

In the case of this clone: A read error may account for a junction end that differs from germline. The genes are TRBV4-3 and TRBJ2-6, with TRBD1 matching 7 bases. Per the germline V gene, CDR1 is LGHNA and CDR2 is YSLEER. CDR3 length: 15 amino acids. Here the CDR3 reads CASSRQGGGANGLTF. DNA of the CDR3: TGCGCCAGCAGCCGACAGGGTGGTGGGGCCAACGGCCTGACTTTC.

The CDR3 bases are TGCAGCGTCCGAGCTGCGGCCCATGAGCAGTTCTTC. Protein sequence: CSVRAAAHEQFF. This chain links TRBV29-1 with TRBJ2-1; no clear D gene. The germline V gene has CDR1 SQVTM and CDR2 ANQGSEA. This CDR3 has 12 amino acids. V lost 6 bases and J 8 bases, leaving 14 bases between the germline ends.

Only a few counts were recorded for this clone. The chain combines TRBV19 with TRBJ1-5; no firm D call. The CDR3 is made up of 13 amino acids. CDR1 is LNHDA and CDR2 is SQIVND in the germline V gene (reference sequence). Trimming removed 9 bases from V and 2 bases from J, with 11 bases in between. The CDR3 spells CASGDVGNQPQHF. The CDR3 coding sequence is TGTGCCAGCGGGGATGTGGGCAATCAGCCCCAGCATTTT.

The chain employs TRBV6-5 and TRBJ2-7, with TRBD2 as a possible D gene (5 bases). The length of the CDR3 is 15 residues. CDR1 and CDR2 from the germline V gene are MNHEY and SVGAGI. The V end was cut by 0 bases, the J end by 3 bases, with 12 bases between. The CDR3 DNA follows: TGTGCCAGCAGTTACTCGGAGCGGCACGACTACGAGCAGTACTTC. Translated, it gives CASSYSERHDYEQYF.

The rearrangement links TRBV4-3 to TRBJ1-1; TRBD1 is a possible D gene (6 bases). The CDR3 totals 16 residues. CDR1 and CDR2 (germline): LGHNA, YSLEER. V lost 0 bases to trimming and J lost 2 bases, with 13 bases between them. The CDR3 is CASSQDPGQANTEAFF. CDR3 in DNA: TGCGCCAGCAGCCAAGATCCGGGACAAGCAAACACTGAAGCTTTCTTT.

The chain employs TRBV28 and TRBJ1-2, with a tentative D call TRBD1 (6 bases). In germline, CDR1 is MDHEN, CDR2 SYDVKM. The CDR3 has 17 amino acids. V was trimmed by 4 bases and J by 1 base, leaving 19 bases between them. The CDR3 DNA reads TGTGCCAGCAGTTCTAGGGCCCCGGGACAAATTAACTATGGCTACACCTTC. Protein: CASSSRAPGQINYGYTF.

Comments on this clone: The junction departs from germline at one end; a sequencing error may be responsible. The sample holds other DNA sequences that translate to the same CDR3. This CDR3 reads CASSEPGLAEYF. In DNA form, the CDR3 reads TGCGCCAGCAGCGAACCGGGACTAGCGGAGTATTTT. This chain uses TRBV2 with TRBJ2-3; 11 nucleotides align to TRBD2. From germline, CDR1 is SNHLY and CDR2 FYNNEI. This CDR3 comprises 12 residues.

The rearrangement links TRBV30 to TRBJ2-3, with TRBD2 matching over 7 bases. The J segment lost 4 bases and the V segment lost 5 bases, leaving 12 bases of the junction unmatched. There are 15 residues in the CDR3. CDR1 GTSNPN and CDR2 SVGIG come from the germline V gene (reference sequence). CDR3 nucleotides: TGTGCCTGGGCCCTAGGAGCGGGGAGGGCAGATACGCAGTATTTT. Residues: CAWALGAGRADTQYF.

This clone was observed a single time. The CDR3 bases are TGTGCCAGCAGCTTGGAACAGGATGAGCAGCCCCAGCATTTT. Translating gives CASSLEQDEQPQHF. The V and J genes are TRBV5-4 and TRBJ1-5, with D perhaps TRBD1 (5 bases). V dropped 0 bases and J dropped 7 bases, with 11 bases sitting between them. The CDR3 has 14 residues. Germline loops: CDR1 SGHNT, CDR2 YYREEE (reference sequence).

V gene TRBV28 combines with J gene TRBJ2-5; D gene ambiguous. The CDR3 is 17 residues long. Trimming shortened V by 4 bases and J by 2 bases, and 20 bases separated the two germline ends. Germline V lookup: CDR1 MDHEN, CDR2 SYDVKM. The CDR3 nucleotides are TGTGCCAGCAGTTACAACCGTAGGCCGCTAGGACAAGAGACCCAGTACTTC. Its translation: CASSYNRRPLGQETQYF.

The rearrangement uses TRBV15 and TRBJ2-1; the D gene is possibly TRBD2 (6 bases). Trimming left V 1 base short and J 11 bases short, with 9 bases between. There are 12 residues in the CDR3. The germline V gene encodes CDR1 LNHNV and CDR2 YYDKDF (reference sequence). The chain's CDR3 is CATSRAEGKQFF. CDR3 nucleotide sequence: TGTGCCACCAGCAGAGCGGAGGGGAAGCAGTTCTTC.

J is TRBJ1-3 and V is TRBV5-6; weak D call: TRBD1 (6 bases). V shed 4 bases and J shed 0 bases, with 11 bases lying between them. There are 15 residues in the CDR3. Germline V lookup: CDR1 SGHDT, CDR2 YYEEEE. The CDR3 sequence is CASSTTGSSGNTIYF. The CDR3 coding sequence is TGTGCCAGCAGCACCACAGGGTCCTCTGGAAACACCATATATTTT.

The rearrangement joins TRBV2 to TRBJ1-6, with TRBD1 as a possible D gene (6 bases). CDR1 is SNHLY, CDR2 FYNNEI, per germline. The ends were cut back, 6 bases at V and 10 bases at J, with 16 bases in the middle. The CDR3 extends over 14 amino acids. The CDR3 DNA is TGTGCCAGCAGCCTCGACAGGCAGGGGTCACCCCTCCACTTT. Protein: CASSLDRQGSPLHF. The whole variable domain, filled in from reference TRBV2 and TRBJ1-6, reads EPEVTQTPSHQVTQMGQEVILRCVPISNHLYFYWYRQILGQKVEFLVSFYNNEISEKSEIFDDQFSVERPDGSNFTLKIRSTKLEDSAMYFCASSLDRQGSPLHFGNGTRLTVT.

This rearrangement joins TRBV5-8 to TRBJ1-4; 7 nucleotides line up with TRBD1. Germline CDR1 SGHTS, CDR2 YDEGEE. This CDR3 is built from 17 residues. V was clipped by 2 bases and J by 10 bases; unmatched bases: 17. The CDR3 is CASSLEGQPQKIAKLFF. DNA for the CDR3: TGTGCCAGCAGCTTAGAGGGACAGCCCCAGAAAATAGCAAAACTGTTTTTT. The full variable domain, its missing parts supplied by reference TRBV5-8 and TRBJ1-4, is EAGVTQSPTHLIKTRGQQATLRCSPISGHTSVYWYQQALGLGLQFLLWYDEGEERNRGNFPPRFSGRQFPNYSSELNVNALELEDSALYLCASSLEGQPQKIAKLFFGSGTQLSVL.

As regards this clone: The same CDR3 also results from other DNA sequences found in this sample. The chain employs TRBV7-2 and TRBJ2-3, with 10 bases identical to TRBD2. Germline loops: CDR1 SGHTA, CDR2 FQGNSA. This CDR3 comprises 16 residues. Trimming took 0 bases from V and 6 from J; bases not matched to a gene: 6. The CDR3 sequence: CASSLAPSGSGDTQYF. DNA for the CDR3: TGTGCCAGCAGCTTAGCACCTAGCGGGAGTGGCGATACGCAGTATTTT.

A note on this clone: The junction departs from the called germline gene at one end, perhaps through a read error. The chain couples TRBV28 to TRBJ1-2; TRBD1 agrees at 9 bases. The CDR3 loop spans 14 amino acids. Germline V CDR1 and CDR2: MDHEN, SYDVKM. CDR3 loop: CASSATGGGLSREF. CDR3 bases: TGTGCCAGCAGTGCCACAGGGGGCGGTTTATCCCGAGAGTTC.

The V gene is TRBV7-9, the J gene TRBJ2-1, with TRBD2 identical over 10 bases. V gave up 2 bases and J gave up 6 bases; unmatched junction bases: 4. The CDR3 runs 15 residues. The germline CDR1 and CDR2 sequences are SEHNR and FQNEAQ (reference sequence). The CDR3 sequence: CASSLLAGDGNEQFF. The DNA of the CDR3 is TGTGCCAGCAGCTTACTAGCGGGAGACGGCAATGAGCAGTTCTTC.

The rearrangement joins TRBV18 to TRBJ2-2; 12 bases match TRBD1. V dropped 3 bases and J dropped 6; count of bases not matched to a gene: 14. CDR3 length equals 19 residues. Germline CDR1 and CDR2: KGHSH and LQKENI. CDR3 bases: TGTGCCAGCTCACCCCTTGGACCCCGCCGGGACAGGGGGCCCGGGGAGCTGTTTTTT. Protein: CASSPLGPRRDRGPGELFF.

The rearrangement links TRBV21-1 to TRBJ2-4; the table names TRBD1, a call not compared with the DNA. TRBV21-1 is deemed a pseudogene. This CDR3 contains 16 residues. The CDR3 coding sequence is TGTGCCACTGGAGGAAAACAGGGGGCTGCACAAGGCATTCAGTACTTC. Residues: CATGGKQGAAQGIQYF.

The genes are TRBV19 and TRBJ2-2, with D unresolved. This CDR3 is 13 amino acids long. V lost 8 bases to trimming and J lost 5 bases, with 12 bases between them. Germline CDR1 is LNHDA and CDR2 is SQIVND (reference sequence). CDR3 bases: TGTGCCAGTTCAATCCAAGCAACCGGGGAGCTGTTTTTT. Residues: CASSIQATGELFF.

The chain employs TRBV9 and TRBJ2-2; 9 nucleotides line up with TRBD2. The germline V gene encodes CDR1 SGDLS and CDR2 YYNGEE. The trim removed 0 bases at V and 6 bases at J, leaving 6 bases unmatched. The CDR3 has 16 residues. Written as DNA, the CDR3 is TGTGCCAGCAGCGTAGGGTCGGGACTAGCCTCCGGGGAGCTGTTTTTT. Residues: CASSVGSGLASGELFF.

This chain links TRBV15 with TRBJ1-2; 7 bases line up with TRBD1. V was clipped by 1 base and J by 4 bases; unmatched bases: 6. The V gene's germline CDR1 is LNHNV and CDR2 YYDKDF (reference sequence). The length of the CDR3 is 15 residues. The CDR3 loop reads CATSRGRGSFYGYTF. The CDR3 DNA reads TGTGCCACCAGCAGAGGCAGGGGGAGTTTCTATGGCTACACCTTC. Complete variable domain (other parts from reference TRBV15 and TRBJ1-2): DAMVIQNPRYQVTQFGKPVTLSCSQTLNHNVMYWYQQKSSQAPKLLFHYYDKDFNNEADTPDNFQSRRPNTSFCFLDIRSPGLGDTAMYLCATSRGRGSFYGYTFGSGTRLTVV.

The V call is TRBV7-8, the J call TRBJ2-7, with unresolved D. V lost 3 bases and J lost 3, with 9 bases in between. There are 13 residues in the CDR3. Germline CDR1 reads SGHVS; CDR2 reads FQNEAQ. CDR3 amino acids: CASSFVQNYEQYF. CDR3 in DNA: TGTGCCAGCAGCTTTGTACAGAACTACGAGCAGTACTTC.

V usage is TRBV18 and J usage is TRBJ1-2; 8 bases are a match to TRBD1. This CDR3 has 16 amino acids. Trimming took 3 bases from V and 5 from J; bases not matched to a gene: 11. Per the germline V gene, CDR1 is KGHSH and CDR2 is LQKENI. Here the CDR3 reads CASSPTQTGVGYGYTF. The DNA of the CDR3 is TGTGCCAGCTCACCGACGCAGACAGGGGTGGGGTATGGCTACACCTTC.

This clone was detected only once. The chain carries TRBV30 and TRBJ2-1; D might be TRBD2 (5 bases). Germline CDR1 and CDR2: GTSNPN and SVGIG (reference sequence). V was trimmed by 3 bases and J by 12 bases, leaving 15 bases between them. The CDR3 runs to 12 residues. Here the CDR3 DNA reads TGTGCCTGGAGCCCTCTTGGACTGGGGCAGTTCTTC. Its translation: CAWSPLGLGQFF.